What follows are 12 T cell receptor beta chains derived from one specimen sequenced in a study of cytomegalovirus exposure and HLA in healthy donors (TCRdb year 2017). Library generation was performed with the immunoSEQ multiplex PCR assay. The multiplex PCR relied on a mix of 60 forward primers for TCR Vbeta segments and 13 reverse primers for TCR Jbeta segments. In TCRdb, the immuneACCESS table is reduced to in-frame sequences with V and J assigned. These tables do not hold every clone; where another copy was compared, an unresolved V gene accounts for under half, and the others remain unexplained. In this sample the table shows over 150,000 clones, approximately 76% of which occur a single time. Clones ranked in the top ten supply approximately 1.3% of the sample. Material: PBMCs. The receptors originated from a man aged 60 to 69 in good health and CMV-seronegative.

This clone was seen only once. This chain uses TRBV7-2 with TRBJ2-1, with 8 bases that match TRBD2. Losses at the gene ends were 5 bases for V and 1 base for J; bases not matched to a gene: 7. Germline loops: CDR1 SGHTA, CDR2 FQGNSA. This CDR3 is built from 16 residues. CDR3 loop: CASSTRGGASYNEQFF. DNA of the CDR3: TGTGCCAGCAGCACCCGGGGGGGGGCGTCCTACAATGAGCAGTTCTTC.

The chain couples TRBV28 to TRBJ1-1, with unresolved D. Trimming removed 6 bases from V and 0 bases from J, with 8 bases in between. Germline CDR1 reads MDHEN; CDR2 reads SYDVKM. The CDR3 is made up of 13 amino acids. The CDR3 here is CASSPDLNTEAFF. DNA of the CDR3: TGTGCCAGCAGCCCGGACTTGAACACTGAAGCTTTCTTT.

The chain combines TRBV19 with TRBJ2-7; 13 nucleotides agree with TRBD2. Germline CDR1 LNHDA, CDR2 SQIVND (reference sequence). This CDR3 contains 14 residues. Trimming took 7 bases from V and 2 from J; bases not matched to a gene: 2. The DNA of the CDR3 is TGTGCCAGTAAGGGGACTAGCGGGGCCTACGAGCAGTACTTC. It is translated as CASKGTSGAYEQYF.

The chain employs TRBV14 and TRBJ1-1, with 12 bases matching TRBD1. CDR3 length equals 19 residues. Unmatched junction bases numbered 12, after V lost 4 bases and J lost 0 bases. Germline CDR1 SGHDN, CDR2 FVKESK. CDR3 residues: CASSRDRGHHGIVNTEAFF. The DNA for the CDR3 is TGTGCCAGCAGCCGGGACAGGGGGCACCACGGGATAGTGAACACTGAAGCTTTCTTT.

The V and J genes are TRBV28 and TRBJ2-5; 7 nucleotides agree with TRBD2. The CDR3 contains 17 residues. V lost 5 bases, J lost 2 bases, and 14 bases stayed unmatched. Germline CDR1 and CDR2: MDHEN and SYDVKM. CDR3 protein: CASSPLGLADLQETQYF. As DNA, the CDR3 is TGTGCCAGCAGTCCACTGGGGCTAGCGGATTTGCAAGAGACCCAGTACTTC.

This clone has only a few counts. V gene TRBV7-9 combines with J gene TRBJ1-2; TRBD1 is a possible D gene (6 bases). The CDR3 contains 11 residues. V was pared by 2 bases and J by 8 bases, with 6 bases between. Germline V gene data show CDR1 as SEHNR and CDR2 as FQNEAQ (reference sequence). For the CDR3, the DNA is TGTGCCAGCAGCTTACAGGGGGGCTACACCTTC. The encoded protein is CASSLQGGYTF. Looking up the rest from reference TRBV7-9 and TRBJ1-2 gives the full variable domain: DTGVSQNPRHKITKRGQNVTFRCDPISEHNRLYWYRQTLGQGPEFLTYFQNEAQLEKSRLLSDRFSAERPKGSFSTLEIQRTEQGDSAMYLCASSLQGGYTFGSGTRLTVV.

The genes are TRBV4-2 and TRBJ1-5; possible D gene TRBD1, 6 bases. The V gene's germline CDR1 is LGHNA and CDR2 YNFKEQ. There are 15 residues in the CDR3. The V end lost 4 bases, the J end lost 2 bases, and 12 bases lay between the germline ends. The CDR3 sequence: CASSPRQDGNQPQHF. The CDR3 coding sequence is TGTGCCAGCAGCCCCCGACAGGATGGCAATCAGCCCCAGCATTTT.

This chain connects TRBV4-3 to TRBJ2-3; 8 bases agree with TRBD1. The germline gives CDR1 LGHNA, CDR2 YSLEER. V dropped 3 bases and J dropped 5; count of bases not matched to a gene: 13. The CDR3 is made up of 17 amino acids. The CDR3 here is CASSQGHSRTGKDTQYF. CDR3 DNA: TGCGCCAGCAGCCAGGGTCATTCTCGGACAGGGAAAGATACGCAGTATTTT.

The gene calls are TRBV28 and TRBJ2-7; a possible D gene is TRBD1 (5 bases). This CDR3 contains 12 residues. V dropped 7 bases and J dropped 3 bases, with 10 bases sitting between them. CDR1 is MDHEN, CDR2 SYDVKM, per germline. In DNA form, the CDR3 reads TGTGCCAGCAATCCCGGACACTACGAGCAGTACTTC. This codes for CASNPGHYEQYF.

This clone was counted only a few times. This rearrangement joins TRBV9 to TRBJ2-7; D may be TRBD2 (6 bases). This CDR3 spans 14 amino acids. V gave up 0 bases and J gave up 7 bases, with 14 bases separating them. Germline CDR1 and CDR2: SGDLS and YYNGEE. The CDR3 DNA is TGTGCCAGCAGCGTAGGGGGAAGTGGGGGGGAGCAGTACTTC. Translated, it gives CASSVGGSGGEQYF.

The chain has TRBV19 and TRBJ2-2, with a weak D call TRBD1 (5 bases). Germline lookup yields CDR1 LNHDA and CDR2 SQIVND (reference sequence). The CDR3 length is 16 residues. The V gene lost 5 bases and the J gene lost 5 bases, with 18 bases spanning the gap. For the CDR3, the DNA is TGTGCCAGTAGTCCCCCCCGACAGATGAGAACCGGGGAGCTGTTTTTT. Its translation: CASSPPRQMRTGELFF.

This rearrangement joins TRBV7-6 to TRBJ2-5; D is ambiguous. V lost 1 base and J lost 6, with 12 bases in between. Looked up from germline, CDR1 is SGHVS and CDR2 is FNYEAQ. The CDR3 is 14 residues long. As DNA, the CDR3 is TGTGCCAGCAGCTTAGGGGCAGATTTACAGACCCAGTACTTC. This translates into CASSLGADLQTQYF.